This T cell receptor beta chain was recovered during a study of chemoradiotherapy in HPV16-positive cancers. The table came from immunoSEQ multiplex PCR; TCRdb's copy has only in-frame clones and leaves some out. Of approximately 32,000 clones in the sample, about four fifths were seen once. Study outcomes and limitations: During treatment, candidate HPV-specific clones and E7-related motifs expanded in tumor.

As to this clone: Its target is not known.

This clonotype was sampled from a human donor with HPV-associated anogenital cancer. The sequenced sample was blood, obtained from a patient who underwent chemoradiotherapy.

Here the CDR3 DNA reads TGTGCCAGCAGACCCGGGACAGCGATCTCTGGGGCCAACGTCCTGACTTTC. Its translation: CASRPGTAISGANVLTF. The chain couples TRBV2 to TRBJ2-6, with 7 bases fitting TRBD1. Trimming took 6 bases from V and 0 from J; bases not matched to a gene: 8. The CDR3 length is 17 residues. Germline loops: CDR1 SNHLY, CDR2 FYNNEI.